This entry describes one T cell receptor beta chain. This entry comes from a study of glioma-infiltrating T cells. Amplification of TCR alpha and beta CDR3 regions from RNA used iRepertoire nested multiplex PCR. TCRdb passed the multiplex PCR reads through MiXCR, listing each CDR3 protein once. This table has about 410,000 distinct CDR3 sequences, less than 50% appearing once. This receptor was identified in a human donor with low-grade glioma or glioblastoma, undergoing nonglioma brain surgery, or in good health (not recorded which). Source material: glioma tissue, nonneoplastic brain tissue, or PBMCs (not recorded which).

The CDR3 region is CASSHEWEQYF. CDR3 DNA: TGTGCCAGCAGTCACGAGTGGGAGCAGTACTTC. This chain joins TRBV6-2 or TRBV6-3 and TRBJ2-7, with D unclear. Germline values: CDR1 MNHEY, CDR2 SVGEGT. The ends were cut back, 5 bases at V and 7 bases at J, with 9 bases in the middle. The CDR3 consists of 11 residues.